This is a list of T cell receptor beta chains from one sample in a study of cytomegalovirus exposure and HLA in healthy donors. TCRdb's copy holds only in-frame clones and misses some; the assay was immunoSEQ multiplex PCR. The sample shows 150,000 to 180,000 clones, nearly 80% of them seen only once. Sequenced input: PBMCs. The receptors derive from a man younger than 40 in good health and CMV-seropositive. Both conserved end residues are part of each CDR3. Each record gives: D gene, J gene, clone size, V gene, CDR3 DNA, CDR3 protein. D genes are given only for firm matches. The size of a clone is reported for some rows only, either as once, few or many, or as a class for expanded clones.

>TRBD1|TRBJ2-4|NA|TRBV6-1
TGTGCCAGCATTACACAGGGGGCTGGCAAAAACATTCAGTACTTC
CASITQGAGKNIQYF
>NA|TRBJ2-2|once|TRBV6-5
TGTGCCAGCAGTTACTCGATGGCCAACACCGGGGAGCTGTTTTTT
CASSYSMANTGELFF
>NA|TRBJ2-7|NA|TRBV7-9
TGTGCCAGCAGCTTAGGACAGCTTCCTTTTAGAGAGCAGTACTTC
CASSLGQLPFREQYF
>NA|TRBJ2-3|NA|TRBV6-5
TGTGCCAGCAGTCTCAGGGATCCGGGCACAGATACGCAGTATTTT
CASSLRDPGTDTQYF
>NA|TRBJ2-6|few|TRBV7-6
TGTGCCAGCAGCTTACGGGGGAACTCTGGGGCCAACGTCCTGACTTTC
CASSLRGNSGANVLTF
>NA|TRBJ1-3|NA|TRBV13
TGTGCCAGCAGCTCACCCGGGGGTAACACCATATATTTT
CASSSPGGNTIYF
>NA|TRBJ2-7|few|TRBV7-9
TGTGCCAGCAGCTTAACCAGGGGCCAGAGCTCCTACGAGCAGTACTTC
CASSLTRGQSSYEQYF
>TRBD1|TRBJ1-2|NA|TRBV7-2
TGTGCCAGCAGCGCCCGGACAGGTCATGGCTACACCTTC
CASSARTGHGYTF
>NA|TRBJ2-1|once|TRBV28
TGTGCCAGCAGTTCCGTTAGTTGTGAGCAGTTCTTC
CASSSVSCEQFF
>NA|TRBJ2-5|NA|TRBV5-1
TGCGCCAGCAGCTTGGGATCCTCAGGGACACTCCAAGAGACCCAGTACTTC
CASSLGSSGTLQETQYF
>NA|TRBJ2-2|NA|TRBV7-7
TGTGCTAGCAGCCCCGAGGGAGTCGGGGAGCTGTTTTTT
CASSPEGVGELFF